These 21 T cell receptor beta chains share one sample of origin, sequenced in a study of T cells in Graves' hyperthyroidism and ophthalmopathy. The investigators amplified TCR beta CDR3 regions from RNA transcripts. First-round RT-PCR targeting the TCR CDR3 was performed with the HTBI primer set. TCRdb reprocessed the multiplex PCR reads with MiXCR, giving one entry per CDR3 protein. The repertoire includes some 500,000 distinct CDR3 sequences, roughly 24% of them detected once, and around 11% sits in the top ten. The sequenced sample was blood. Receptors originate from a woman in her twenties or thirties with Graves' ophthalmopathy.

This clonotype was detected a few times. CDR3 sequence reads: CASSYGQGRVAQYF. In nucleotides, the CDR3 is TGTGCCAGCAGCTACGGACAGGGGCGGGTGGCCCAGTACTTC. This chain links TRBV12-3 or TRBV12-4 with TRBJ2-5, with TRBD1 matching 9 bases. There are 14 residues in the CDR3. V lost 6 bases, J lost 9 bases, and 11 bases stayed unmatched.

In its sample, this clonotype was seen a few times. The chain combines TRBV24-1 with TRBJ2-3, with 7 positions matching TRBD1. CDR3 length equals 16 residues. The germline V gene has CDR1 KGHDR and CDR2 SFDVKD. V was clipped by 0 bases and J by 2 bases; unmatched bases: 4. CDR3 DNA: TGTGCCACCAGTGATTTGCTCGGGACAGACACAGATACGCAGTATTTT. Protein sequence: CATSDLLGTDTDTQYF.

This rearrangement joins TRBV10-2 to TRBJ1-2; 8 nucleotides agree with TRBD1. With V trimmed by 7 bases and J by 7 bases, 11 bases remained unmatched. Germline assignment: CDR1 WSHSY and CDR2 SAAADI. The CDR3 spans 14 residues. The CDR3 spells CASTRDRQGFGYTF. The DNA of the CDR3 is TGCGCCAGCACCAGAGATCGACAGGGGTTTGGCTACACCTTC.

This clonotype occurred many times. The chain is built from TRBV10-3 and TRBJ2-4; D remains unclear. In germline, CDR1 is ENHRY, CDR2 SYGVKD. V shed 0 bases and J shed 0 bases, with 9 bases lying between them. This CDR3 comprises 16 residues. CDR3 in DNA: TGTGCCATCAGTGAGTCGTTTGGATCAGCCAAAAACATTCAGTACTTC. Amino acid sequence: CAISESFGSAKNIQYF.

The V call is TRBV5-1, the J call TRBJ1-4; 9 bases fit TRBD1. Germline trimming cut 7 bases from V and 7 bases from J; bases unmatched to any gene: 8. The CDR3 sequence is 14 residues long. Germline CDR1 SGHRS, CDR2 YFSETQ. The CDR3 reads CASSTGGGREKLFF. The CDR3 DNA follows: TGCGCCAGCTCGACAGGGGGGGGTCGTGAAAAACTGTTTTTT.

The chain joins TRBV29-1 to TRBJ1-1, with a weak D call TRBD1 (6 bases). With 8 bases removed from V and 2 bases from J, the gap between germline ends came to 15 bases. Germline lookup yields CDR1 SQVTM and CDR2 ANQGSEA. The CDR3 has 13 residues. Here the CDR3 reads CSLTGQLNTEAFF. The CDR3 region has the DNA TGCAGCTTAACCGGACAGCTTAACACTGAAGCTTTCTTT.

The CDR3: CASRGAKNIQYF. The CDR3 DNA follows: TGTGCCAGCAGAGGAGCCAAAAACATTCAGTACTTC. J is TRBJ2-4 and V is TRBV7-9; D unresolved. V lost 6 bases and J lost 0, with 3 bases in between. The CDR3 covers 12 residues. From germline, CDR1 is SEHNR and CDR2 FQNEAQ (reference sequence).

This clonotype was observed at least ten times. CDR3 DNA sequence: TGTGCCAGCTCCCAGACGGGGGAGGCTGAAGCTTTCTTT. Its translation: CASSQTGEAEAFF. The chain carries TRBV18 and TRBJ1-1; D is perhaps TRBD1 (5 bases). V lost 6 bases and J 6 bases, leaving 14 bases between the germline ends. Germline loops: CDR1 KGHSH, CDR2 LQKENI. The CDR3 loop spans 13 amino acids.

This rearrangement joins TRBV10-3 to TRBJ1-2; 9 positions match TRBD1. The CDR3 length is 14 residues. J lost 8 bases, V lost 6 bases, and 10 bases had no gene match. Germline CDR1 ENHRY, CDR2 SYGVKD. The CDR3 region is CAISLRDRAGGYTF. DNA of the CDR3: TGTGCCATCAGCCTCCGGGACAGGGCAGGAGGCTACACCTTC.

This sequence joins TRBV5-1 and TRBJ2-5, with D perhaps TRBD2 (6 bases). This CDR3 region has 14 residues. The germline V and J ends were trimmed by 7 bases and 6 bases, with 19 bases remaining between them. CDR1 SGHRS and CDR2 YFSETQ come from the germline V gene. The CDR3 bases are TGCGCCAGCCGTCGGAACGAGGGCGGGAAGACCCAGTACTTC. This gives the protein CASRRNEGGKTQYF.

The chain carries TRBV12-3 or TRBV12-4 and TRBJ2-7; D remains ambiguous. The CDR3 is 11 residues long. Trimming pared 11 bases from V and 0 bases from J, leaving 8 bases between. The chain's CDR3 is CASVSSYEQYF. The DNA of the CDR3 is TGTGCCTCGGTGTCCTCCTACGAGCAGTACTTC.

The J gene is TRBJ2-3, the V gene TRBV27; the D is unclear. CDR3 length: 13 amino acids. Per the germline V gene, CDR1 is MNHEY and CDR2 is SMNVEV (reference sequence). The ends were cut back, 8 bases at V and 7 bases at J, with 16 bases in the middle. Written as DNA, the CDR3 is TGTGCCAGCGCACTACCCCCGGGTCATACGCAGTATTTT. Its protein is CASALPPGHTQYF.

Many counts were recorded for this clonotype. The V gene is TRBV9, the J gene TRBJ2-2, with D possibly matching TRBD2 (5 bases). CDR3 length: 17 residues. Germline V gene sequence: CDR1 SGDLS, CDR2 YYNGEE. The V end was cut by 4 bases, the J end by 7 bases, with 23 bases between. The DNA for the CDR3 is TGTGCCAGCAGCATAAAAACCGGAGGCTTTAATGGCGGGGAGCTGTTTTTT. Residues: CASSIKTGGFNGGELFF.

This clonotype appeared a few times. The genes are TRBV9 and TRBJ2-6; no firm D call. The CDR3 has 16 residues. Germline CDR1 and CDR2: SGDLS and YYNGEE. The V end was cut by 0 bases, the J end by 0 bases, with 7 bases between. CDR3 DNA sequence: TGTGCCAGCAGCGTAGATGGAGACTCTGGGGCCAACGTCCTGACTTTC. Encoded protein: CASSVDGDSGANVLTF.

This clonotype has a count of ten or more. CDR3 DNA: TGTGCCAGCAGTACCGGGACAGGGCAAGAGACCCAGTACTTC. As protein: CASSTGTGQETQYF. The V call is TRBV12-3 or TRBV12-4, the J call TRBJ2-5, with 9 bases that match TRBD1. This CDR3 comprises 14 residues. The junction had 3 bases not matched to a gene; V was cut back by 5 bases and J by 2 bases.

This clonotype occurred many times. The chain combines TRBV12-3 or TRBV12-4 with TRBJ1-6; 7 nucleotides align to TRBD1. V shed 9 bases, J shed 7 bases, and the junction held 9 bases outside the gene matches. The CDR3 loop spans 14 amino acids. In nucleotides, the CDR3 is TGTGCCAGTAGGAAGACAGGGAGGAATTCACCCCTCCACTTT. It yields the protein CASRKTGRNSPLHF.

This rearrangement joins TRBV28 to TRBJ2-5; TRBD1 might be the D (5 bases). Trimming pared 0 bases from V and 2 bases from J, leaving 7 bases between. Germline values: CDR1 MDHEN, CDR2 SYDVKM. This CDR3 contains 14 residues. The CDR3 bases are TGTGCCAGCAGTTTATGGGCAGGGCAAGAGACCCAGTACTTC. As protein: CASSLWAGQETQYF.

Ten or more counts support this clonotype. This chain joins TRBV5-1 and TRBJ2-3; weak D call: TRBD2 (7 bases). Per germline, CDR1 SGHRS and CDR2 YFSETQ. The CDR3 totals 15 residues. Trimming stripped 2 bases from V and 4 bases from J, with 14 bases between. The CDR3: CASSFRGGAADTQYF. CDR3 sequence (DNA): TGCGCCAGCAGCTTTAGGGGGGGCGCCGCAGATACGCAGTATTTT. The full variable domain, in which reference TRBV5-1 and TRBJ2-3 provide the parts outside the CDR3, is KAGVTQTPRYLIKTRGQQVTLSCSPISGHRSVSWYQQTPGQGLQFLFEYFSETQRNKGNFPGRFSGRQFSNSRSEMNVSTLELGDSALYLCASSFRGGAADTQYFGPGTRLTVL.

The chain recombines TRBV2 with TRBJ1-6; no definite D call. There are 13 residues in the CDR3. V lost 4 bases and J lost 10, with 11 bases in between. CDR1 is SNHLY and CDR2 is FYNNEI in the germline V gene. The CDR3: CASSAGSQSPLHF. CDR3 nucleotides: TGTGCCAGCAGTGCCGGGTCTCAATCACCCCTCCACTTT.

The chain uses TRBV20-1 and TRBJ2-1; 9 bases are shared with TRBD2. Germline V gene lookup returns CDR1 DFQATT and CDR2 SNEGSKA (reference sequence). The CDR3 length is 17 residues. Losses at the gene ends were 0 bases for V and 6 bases for J; bases not matched to a gene: 12. The CDR3 is CSARDPRSGGFVNEQFF. In DNA, the CDR3 is TGCAGTGCTAGAGATCCCCGTAGCGGGGGTTTTGTCAATGAGCAGTTCTTC.

This clonotype was seen more than once but under ten times. The V call is TRBV11-2, the J call TRBJ2-7; D uncertain. Germline CDR1 reads SGHAT; CDR2 reads FQNNGV. There are 13 residues in the CDR3. The V and J ends lost 4 bases and 3 bases respectively, with 10 bases between them. Written as DNA, the CDR3 is TGTGCCAGCAGCTCGCCTCGGTTCTACGAGCAGTACTTC. This encodes CASSSPRFYEQYF.